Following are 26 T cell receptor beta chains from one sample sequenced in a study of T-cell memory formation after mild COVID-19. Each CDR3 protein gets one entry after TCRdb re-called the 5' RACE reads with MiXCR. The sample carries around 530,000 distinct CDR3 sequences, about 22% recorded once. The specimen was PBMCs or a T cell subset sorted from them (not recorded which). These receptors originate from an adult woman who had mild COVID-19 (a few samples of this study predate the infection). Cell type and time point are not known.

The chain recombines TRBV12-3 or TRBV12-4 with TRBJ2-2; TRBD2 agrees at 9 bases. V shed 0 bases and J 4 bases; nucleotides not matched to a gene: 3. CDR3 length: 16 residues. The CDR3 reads CASSLADSGSTGELFF. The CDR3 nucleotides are TGTGCCAGCAGTTTAGCTGATAGCGGGAGCACCGGGGAGCTGTTTTTT.

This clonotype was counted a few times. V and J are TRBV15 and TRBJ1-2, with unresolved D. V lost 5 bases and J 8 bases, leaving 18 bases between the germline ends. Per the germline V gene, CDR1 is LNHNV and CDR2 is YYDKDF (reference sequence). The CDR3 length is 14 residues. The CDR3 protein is CATSPSRSLGGYTF. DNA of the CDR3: TGTGCCACCAGCCCTAGTCGCAGCCTGGGGGGCTACACCTTC.

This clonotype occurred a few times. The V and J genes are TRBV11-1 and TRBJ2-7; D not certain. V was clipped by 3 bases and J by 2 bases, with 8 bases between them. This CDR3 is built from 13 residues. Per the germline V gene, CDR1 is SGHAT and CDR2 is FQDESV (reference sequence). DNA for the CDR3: TGTGCCAGCAGCTTTGAGCCTACCTACGAGCAGTACTTC. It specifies CASSFEPTYEQYF.

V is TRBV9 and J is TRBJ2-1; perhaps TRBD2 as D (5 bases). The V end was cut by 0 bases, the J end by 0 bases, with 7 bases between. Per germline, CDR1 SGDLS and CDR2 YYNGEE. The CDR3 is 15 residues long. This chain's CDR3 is CASSVGTLSYNEQFF. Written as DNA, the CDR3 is TGTGCCAGCAGCGTAGGGACTCTCTCCTACAATGAGCAGTTCTTC.

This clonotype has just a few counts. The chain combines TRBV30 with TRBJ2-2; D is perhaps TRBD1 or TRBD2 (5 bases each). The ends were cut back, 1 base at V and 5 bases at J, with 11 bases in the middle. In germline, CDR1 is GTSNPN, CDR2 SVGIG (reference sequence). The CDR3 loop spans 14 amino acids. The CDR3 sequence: CAWSGGAETGELFF. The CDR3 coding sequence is TGTGCCTGGAGTGGAGGGGCAGAAACCGGGGAGCTGTTTTTT.

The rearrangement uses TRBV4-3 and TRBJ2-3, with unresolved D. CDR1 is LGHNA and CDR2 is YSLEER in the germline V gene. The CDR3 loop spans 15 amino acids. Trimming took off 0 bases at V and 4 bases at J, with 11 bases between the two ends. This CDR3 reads CASSQEGFSADTQYF. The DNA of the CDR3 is TGCGCCAGCAGCCAAGAAGGGTTTTCCGCAGATACGCAGTATTTT.

CDR3 residues: CASSQVAADTQYF. The CDR3 DNA sequence: TGCGCCAGCAGCCAAGTGGCCGCAGATACGCAGTATTTT. The V call is TRBV4-3, the J call TRBJ2-3; no clear D. Trimming left V 1 base short and J 4 bases short, with 6 bases between. Germline-derived CDR1 and CDR2 are LGHNA and YSLEER. The CDR3 is made up of 13 amino acids.

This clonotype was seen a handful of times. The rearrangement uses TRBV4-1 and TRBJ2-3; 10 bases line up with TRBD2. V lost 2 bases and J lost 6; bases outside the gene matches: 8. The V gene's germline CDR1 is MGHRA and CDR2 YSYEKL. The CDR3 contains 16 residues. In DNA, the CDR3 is TGCGCCAGCAGCCAAATTAATCTAGCGGGAGAGGATACGCAGTATTTT. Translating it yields CASSQINLAGEDTQYF.

CDR3 bases: TGTGCCAGCAGAGAGAGAGGCGGTCACGATAGCACAGATACGCAGTATTTT. It encodes CASRERGGHDSTDTQYF. The chain has TRBV6-6 and TRBJ2-3; D not resolved. This CDR3 has 17 amino acids. The germline V and J ends were trimmed by 6 bases and 0 bases, with 19 bases remaining between them. Germline CDR1 and CDR2: MNHNY and SVGAGI (reference sequence).

The CDR3 nucleotides read TGTGCCAGCAGGGAGACCTACGAGCAGTACTTC. As protein: CASRETYEQYF. The chain carries TRBV2 and TRBJ2-7; no reliable D call. The CDR3 sequence is 11 residues long. Trimming cost V 6 bases and J 2 bases, with 5 bases left between them. The germline CDR1 and CDR2 sequences are SNHLY and FYNNEI.

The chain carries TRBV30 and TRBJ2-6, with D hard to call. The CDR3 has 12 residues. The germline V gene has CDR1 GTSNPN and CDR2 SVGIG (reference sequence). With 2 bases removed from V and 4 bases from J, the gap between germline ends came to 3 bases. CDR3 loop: CAWSIGANVLTF. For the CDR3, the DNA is TGTGCCTGGAGTATCGGGGCCAACGTCCTGACTTTC.

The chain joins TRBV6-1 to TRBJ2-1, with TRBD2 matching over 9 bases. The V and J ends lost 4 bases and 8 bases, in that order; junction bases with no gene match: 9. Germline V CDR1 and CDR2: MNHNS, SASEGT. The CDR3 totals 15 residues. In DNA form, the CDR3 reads TGTGCCAGCAGTGTAGTTGCGGGGGGGCTGGATGAGCAGTTCTTC. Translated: CASSVVAGGLDEQFF.

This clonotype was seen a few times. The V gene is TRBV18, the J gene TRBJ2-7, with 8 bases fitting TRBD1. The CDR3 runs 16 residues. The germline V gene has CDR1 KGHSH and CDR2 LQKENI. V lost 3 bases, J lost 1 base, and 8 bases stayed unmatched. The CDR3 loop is CASSPPDRASSYEQYF. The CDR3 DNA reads TGTGCCAGCTCACCGCCGGACAGGGCCAGTTCCTACGAGCAGTACTTC.

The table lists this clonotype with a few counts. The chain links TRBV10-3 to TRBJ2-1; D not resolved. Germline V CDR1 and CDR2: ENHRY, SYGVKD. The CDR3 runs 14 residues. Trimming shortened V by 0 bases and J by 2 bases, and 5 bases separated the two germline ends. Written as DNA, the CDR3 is TGTGCCATCAGTGAGTCGAGCACCTACAATGAGCAGTTCTTC. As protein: CAISESSTYNEQFF.

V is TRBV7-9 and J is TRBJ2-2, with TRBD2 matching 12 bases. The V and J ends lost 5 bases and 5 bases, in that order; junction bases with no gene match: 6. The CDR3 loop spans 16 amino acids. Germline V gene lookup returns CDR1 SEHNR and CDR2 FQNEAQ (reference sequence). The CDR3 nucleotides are TGTGCCAGCAGCACGAGGACTAGCGGGGCAACCGGGGAGCTGTTTTTT. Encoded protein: CASSTRTSGATGELFF. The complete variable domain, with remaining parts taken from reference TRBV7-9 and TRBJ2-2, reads DTGVSQNPRHKITKRGQNVTFRCDPISEHNRLYWYRQTLGQGPEFLTYFQNEAQLEKSRLLSDRFSAERPKGSFSTLEIQRTEQGDSAMYLCASSTRTSGATGELFFGEGSRLTVL.

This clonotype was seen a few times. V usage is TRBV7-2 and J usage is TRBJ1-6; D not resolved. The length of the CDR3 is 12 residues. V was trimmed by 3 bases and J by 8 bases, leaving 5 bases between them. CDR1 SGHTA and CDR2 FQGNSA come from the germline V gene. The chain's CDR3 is CASSLSYSPLHF. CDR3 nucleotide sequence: TGTGCCAGCAGCTTGTCCTATTCACCCCTCCACTTT.

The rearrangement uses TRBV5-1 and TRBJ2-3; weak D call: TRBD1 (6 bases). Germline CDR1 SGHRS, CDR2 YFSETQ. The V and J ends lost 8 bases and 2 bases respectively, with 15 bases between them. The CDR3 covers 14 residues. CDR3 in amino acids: CASNEGQNTDTQYF. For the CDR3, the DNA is TGCGCCAGTAATGAAGGACAGAACACAGATACGCAGTATTTT.

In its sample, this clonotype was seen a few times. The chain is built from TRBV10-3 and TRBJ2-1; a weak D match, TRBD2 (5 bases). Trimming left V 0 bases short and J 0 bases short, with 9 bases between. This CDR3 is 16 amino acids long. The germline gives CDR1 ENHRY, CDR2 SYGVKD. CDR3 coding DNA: TGTGCCATCAGTGAGTCTGCGGGCGGCTCCTACAATGAGCAGTTCTTC. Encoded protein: CAISESAGGSYNEQFF.

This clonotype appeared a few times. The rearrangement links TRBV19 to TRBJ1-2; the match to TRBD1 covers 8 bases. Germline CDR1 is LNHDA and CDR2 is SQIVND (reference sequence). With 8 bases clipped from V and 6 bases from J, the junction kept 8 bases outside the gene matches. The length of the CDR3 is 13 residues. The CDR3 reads CASSTGVLDGYTF. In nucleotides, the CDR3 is TGTGCCAGTTCGACAGGGGTTTTGGATGGCTACACCTTC.

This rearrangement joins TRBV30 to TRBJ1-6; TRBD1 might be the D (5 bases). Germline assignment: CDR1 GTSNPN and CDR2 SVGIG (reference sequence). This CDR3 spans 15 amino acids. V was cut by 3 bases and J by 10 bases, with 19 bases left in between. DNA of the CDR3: TGTGCCTGGAGAATAAGGGACGGCCATAGATCACCCCTCCACTTT. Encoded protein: CAWRIRDGHRSPLHF.

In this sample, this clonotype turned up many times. The CDR3 sequence: CASSSDRGPYGYTF. The CDR3 coding sequence is TGTGCCAGCAGCTCGGACAGGGGACCCTATGGCTACACCTTC. V gene TRBV7-2 combines with J gene TRBJ1-2, with 9 bases that match TRBD1. The CDR3 is 14 amino acids. The germline V gene has CDR1 SGHTA and CDR2 FQGNSA. V trimming: 4 bases; J trimming: 4 bases; junction bases outside the gene matches: 4.

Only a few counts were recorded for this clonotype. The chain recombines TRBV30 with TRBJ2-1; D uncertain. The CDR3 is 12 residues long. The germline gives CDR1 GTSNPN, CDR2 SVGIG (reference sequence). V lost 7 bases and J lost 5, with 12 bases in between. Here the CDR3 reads CAYKGVDNEQFF. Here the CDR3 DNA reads TGTGCCTACAAGGGTGTTGACAATGAGCAGTTCTTC.

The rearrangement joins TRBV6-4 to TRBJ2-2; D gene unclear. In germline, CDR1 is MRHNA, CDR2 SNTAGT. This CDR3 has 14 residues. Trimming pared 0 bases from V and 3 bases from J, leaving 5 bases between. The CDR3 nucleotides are TGTGCCAGCAGTGACTCCGGGTACACCGGGGAGCTGTTTTTT. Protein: CASSDSGYTGELFF.

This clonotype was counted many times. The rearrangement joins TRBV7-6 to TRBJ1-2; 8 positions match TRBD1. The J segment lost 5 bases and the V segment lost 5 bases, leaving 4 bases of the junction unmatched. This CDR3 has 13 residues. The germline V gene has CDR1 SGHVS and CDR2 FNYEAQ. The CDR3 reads CASSPGGGYGYTF. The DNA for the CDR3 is TGTGCCAGCAGCCCAGGGGGCGGGTATGGCTACACCTTC.

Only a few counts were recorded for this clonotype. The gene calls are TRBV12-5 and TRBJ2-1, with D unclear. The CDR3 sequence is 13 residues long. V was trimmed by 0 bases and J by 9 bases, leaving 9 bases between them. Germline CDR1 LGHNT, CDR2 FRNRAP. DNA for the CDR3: TGTGCTAGTGGTTTGGTAGGATTTGGTGAGCAGTTCTTC. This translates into CASGLVGFGEQFF.

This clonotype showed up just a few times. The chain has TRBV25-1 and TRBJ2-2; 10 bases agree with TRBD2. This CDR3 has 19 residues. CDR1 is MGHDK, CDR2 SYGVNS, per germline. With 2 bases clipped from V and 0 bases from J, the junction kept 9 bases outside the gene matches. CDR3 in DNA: TGTGCCAGCAGTGAAGTTAGCGGGAGGCTTAATTCGAACACCGGGGAGCTGTTTTTT. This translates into CASSEVSGRLNSNTGELFF.